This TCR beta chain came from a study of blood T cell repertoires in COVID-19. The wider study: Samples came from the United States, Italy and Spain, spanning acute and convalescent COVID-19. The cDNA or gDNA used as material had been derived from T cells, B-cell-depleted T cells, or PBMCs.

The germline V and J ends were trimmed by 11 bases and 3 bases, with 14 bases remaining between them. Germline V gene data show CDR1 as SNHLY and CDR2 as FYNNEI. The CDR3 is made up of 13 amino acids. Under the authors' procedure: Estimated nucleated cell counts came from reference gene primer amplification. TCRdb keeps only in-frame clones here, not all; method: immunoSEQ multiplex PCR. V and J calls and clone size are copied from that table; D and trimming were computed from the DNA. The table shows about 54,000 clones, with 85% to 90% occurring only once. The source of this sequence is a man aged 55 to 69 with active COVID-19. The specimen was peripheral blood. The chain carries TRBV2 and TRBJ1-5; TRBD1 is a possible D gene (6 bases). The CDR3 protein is CAWTDSFNQPQHF. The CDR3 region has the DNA TGTGCCTGGACGGACAGCTTCAATCAGCCCCAGCATTTT.